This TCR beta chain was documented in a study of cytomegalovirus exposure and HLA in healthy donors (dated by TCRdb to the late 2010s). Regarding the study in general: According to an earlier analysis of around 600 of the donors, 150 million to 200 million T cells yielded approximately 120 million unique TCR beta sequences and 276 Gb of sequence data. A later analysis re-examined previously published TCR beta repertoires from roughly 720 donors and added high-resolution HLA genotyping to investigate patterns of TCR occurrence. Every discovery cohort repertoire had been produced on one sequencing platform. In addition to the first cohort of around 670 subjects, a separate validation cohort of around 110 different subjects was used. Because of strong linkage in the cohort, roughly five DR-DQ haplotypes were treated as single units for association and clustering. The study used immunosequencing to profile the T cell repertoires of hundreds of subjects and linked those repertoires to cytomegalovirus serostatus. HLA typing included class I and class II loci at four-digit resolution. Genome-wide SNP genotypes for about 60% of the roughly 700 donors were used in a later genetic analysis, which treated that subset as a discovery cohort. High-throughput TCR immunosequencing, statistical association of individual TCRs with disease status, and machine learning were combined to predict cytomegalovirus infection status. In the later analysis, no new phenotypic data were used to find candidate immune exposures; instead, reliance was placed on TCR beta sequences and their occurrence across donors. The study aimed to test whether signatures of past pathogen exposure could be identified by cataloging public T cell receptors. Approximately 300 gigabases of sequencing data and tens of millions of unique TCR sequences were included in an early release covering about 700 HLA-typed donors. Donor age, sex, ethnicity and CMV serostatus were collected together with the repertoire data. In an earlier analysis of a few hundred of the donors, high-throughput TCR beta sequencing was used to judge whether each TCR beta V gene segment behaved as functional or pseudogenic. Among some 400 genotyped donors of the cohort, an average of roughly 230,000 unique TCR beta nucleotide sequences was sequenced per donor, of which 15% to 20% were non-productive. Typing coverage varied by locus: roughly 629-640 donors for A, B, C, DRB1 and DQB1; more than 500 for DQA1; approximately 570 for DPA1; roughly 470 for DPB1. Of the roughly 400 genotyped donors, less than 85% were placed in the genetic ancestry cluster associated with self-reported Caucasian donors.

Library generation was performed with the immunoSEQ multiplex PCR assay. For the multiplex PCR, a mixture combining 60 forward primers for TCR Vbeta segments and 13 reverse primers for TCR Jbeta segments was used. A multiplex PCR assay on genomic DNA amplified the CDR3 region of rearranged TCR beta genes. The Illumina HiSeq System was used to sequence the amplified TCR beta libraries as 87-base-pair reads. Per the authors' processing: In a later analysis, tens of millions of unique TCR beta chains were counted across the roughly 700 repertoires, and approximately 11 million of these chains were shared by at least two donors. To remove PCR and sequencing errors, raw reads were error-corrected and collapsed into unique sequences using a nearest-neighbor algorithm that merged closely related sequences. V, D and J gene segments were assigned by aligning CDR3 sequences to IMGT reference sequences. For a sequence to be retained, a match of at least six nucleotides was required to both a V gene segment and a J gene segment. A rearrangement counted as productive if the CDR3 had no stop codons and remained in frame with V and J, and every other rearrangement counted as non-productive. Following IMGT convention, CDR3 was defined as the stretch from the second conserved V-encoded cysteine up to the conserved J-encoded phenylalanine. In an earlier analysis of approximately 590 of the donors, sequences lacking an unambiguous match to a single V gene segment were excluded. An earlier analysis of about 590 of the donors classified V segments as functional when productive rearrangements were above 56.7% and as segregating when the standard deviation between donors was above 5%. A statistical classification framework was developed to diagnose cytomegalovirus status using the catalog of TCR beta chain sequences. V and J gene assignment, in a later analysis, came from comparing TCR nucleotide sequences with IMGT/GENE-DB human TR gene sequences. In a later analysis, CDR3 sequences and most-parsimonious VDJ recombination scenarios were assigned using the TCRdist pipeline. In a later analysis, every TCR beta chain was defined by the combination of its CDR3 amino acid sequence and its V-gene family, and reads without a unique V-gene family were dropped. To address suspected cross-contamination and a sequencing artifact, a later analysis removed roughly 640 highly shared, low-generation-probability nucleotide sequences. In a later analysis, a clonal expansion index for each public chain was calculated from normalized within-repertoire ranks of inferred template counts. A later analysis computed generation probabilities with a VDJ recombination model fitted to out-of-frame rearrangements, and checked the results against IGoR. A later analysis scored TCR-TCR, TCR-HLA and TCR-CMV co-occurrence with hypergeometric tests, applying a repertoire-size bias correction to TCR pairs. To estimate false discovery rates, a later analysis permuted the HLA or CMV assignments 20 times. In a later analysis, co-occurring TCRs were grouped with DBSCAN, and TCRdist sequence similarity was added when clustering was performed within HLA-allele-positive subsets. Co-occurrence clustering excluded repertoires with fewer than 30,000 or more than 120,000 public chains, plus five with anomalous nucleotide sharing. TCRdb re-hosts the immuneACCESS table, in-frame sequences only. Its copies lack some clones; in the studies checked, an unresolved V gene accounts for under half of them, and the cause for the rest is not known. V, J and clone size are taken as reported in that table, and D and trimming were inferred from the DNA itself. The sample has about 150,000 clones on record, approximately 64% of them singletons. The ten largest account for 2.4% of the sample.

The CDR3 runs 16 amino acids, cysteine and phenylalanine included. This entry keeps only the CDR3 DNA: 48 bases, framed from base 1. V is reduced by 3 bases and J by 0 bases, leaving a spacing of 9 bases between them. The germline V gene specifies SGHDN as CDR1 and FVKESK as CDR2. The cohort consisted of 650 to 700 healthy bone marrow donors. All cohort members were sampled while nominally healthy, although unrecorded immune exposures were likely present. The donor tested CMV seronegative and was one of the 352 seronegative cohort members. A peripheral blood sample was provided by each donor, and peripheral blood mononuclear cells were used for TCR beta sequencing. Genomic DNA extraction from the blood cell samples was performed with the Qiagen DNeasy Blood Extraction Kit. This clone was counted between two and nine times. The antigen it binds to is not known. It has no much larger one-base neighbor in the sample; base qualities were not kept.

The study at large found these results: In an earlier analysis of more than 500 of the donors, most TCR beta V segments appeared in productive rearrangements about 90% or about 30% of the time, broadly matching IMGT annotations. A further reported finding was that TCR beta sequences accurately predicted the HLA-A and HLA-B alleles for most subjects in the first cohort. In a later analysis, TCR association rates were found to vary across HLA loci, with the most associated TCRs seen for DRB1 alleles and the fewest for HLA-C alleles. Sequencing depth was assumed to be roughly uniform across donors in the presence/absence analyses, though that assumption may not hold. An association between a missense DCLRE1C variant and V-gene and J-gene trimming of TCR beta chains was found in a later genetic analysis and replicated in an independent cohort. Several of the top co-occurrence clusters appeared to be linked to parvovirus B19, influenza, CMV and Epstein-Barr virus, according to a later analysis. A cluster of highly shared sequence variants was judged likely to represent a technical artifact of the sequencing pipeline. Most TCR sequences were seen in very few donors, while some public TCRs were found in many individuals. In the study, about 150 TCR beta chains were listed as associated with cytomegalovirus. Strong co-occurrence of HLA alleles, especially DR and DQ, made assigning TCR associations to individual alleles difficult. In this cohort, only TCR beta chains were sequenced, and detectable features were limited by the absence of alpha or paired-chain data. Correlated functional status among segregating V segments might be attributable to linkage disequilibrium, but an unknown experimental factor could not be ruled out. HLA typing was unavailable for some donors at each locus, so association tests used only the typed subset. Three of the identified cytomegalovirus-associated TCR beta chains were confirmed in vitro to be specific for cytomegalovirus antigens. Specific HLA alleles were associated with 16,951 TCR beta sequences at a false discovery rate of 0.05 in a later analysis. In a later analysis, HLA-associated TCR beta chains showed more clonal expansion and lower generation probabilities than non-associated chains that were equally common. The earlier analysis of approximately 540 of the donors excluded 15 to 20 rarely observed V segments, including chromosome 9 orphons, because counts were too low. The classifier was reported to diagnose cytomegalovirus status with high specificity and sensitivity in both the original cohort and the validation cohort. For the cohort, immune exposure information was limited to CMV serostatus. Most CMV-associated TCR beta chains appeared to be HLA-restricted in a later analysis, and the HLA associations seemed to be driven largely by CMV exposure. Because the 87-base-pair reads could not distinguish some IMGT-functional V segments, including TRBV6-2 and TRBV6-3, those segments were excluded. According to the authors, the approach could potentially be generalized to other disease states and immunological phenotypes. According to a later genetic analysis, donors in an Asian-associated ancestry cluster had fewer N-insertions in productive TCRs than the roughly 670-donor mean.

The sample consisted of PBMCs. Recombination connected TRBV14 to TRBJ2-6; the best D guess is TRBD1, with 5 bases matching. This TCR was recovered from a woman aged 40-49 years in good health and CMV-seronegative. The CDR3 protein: CASSHRQLSGANVLTF. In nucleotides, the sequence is TGTGCCAGCAGCCACCGACAGCTCTCTGGGGCCAACGTCCTGACTTTC.